This T cell receptor beta chain appears in the sequencing data of a study of post-analysis software for immune sequencing data. Unique molecular identifiers had been added to the TCR beta cDNA libraries. A single record per CDR3 protein comes from TCRdb applying MiXCR to the PCR reads. The sample has 700,000 to 900,000 distinct CDR3 sequences, 35% to 55% seen once. Whole-study findings and limits: In multiple sclerosis, normalized Chao1 diversity was significantly below that of controls. Comparison of patients with controls showed about 5 TRBV segments more frequent in patients, TRBV5-6, TRBV5-1 and TRBV20-1 among them.

This clonotype was seen a single time. Its antigen is undetermined. CDR1 is WSHSY and CDR2 is SAAADI in the germline V gene. V was pared by 0 bases and J by 3 bases, with 9 bases between. This CDR3 has 15 amino acids. The sequencing input was blood. This receptor was identified in a girl between 10 and 17 years old with multiple sclerosis. The chain is built from TRBV10-2 and TRBJ2-1; possibly TRBD2 for D (5 bases). CDR3 sequence (DNA): TGCGCCAGCAGTGAGTCTCGGGATATCTACAATGAGCAGTTCTTC. Its translation is CASSESRDIYNEQFF.